This T cell receptor beta chain was captured by sequencing in a study of blood T cell repertoires in COVID-19. Overall study: Both acute and convalescent COVID-19 samples were obtained from the United States, Italy and Spain. T cells, B-cell-depleted T cells, or PBMCs provided the cDNA or gDNA that served as material.

As processed by the authors: Amplification of reference gene primers was used by the study to estimate nucleated cell counts. This table comes from immunoSEQ multiplex PCR, and its TCRdb copy is limited to in-frame clones, with some not included. V, J and clone size are taken as reported in that table, and D and trimming were inferred from the DNA itself. The repertoire has 200,000 to 300,000 clones, approximately 87% of them found once; the top ten carry roughly 5.8%. Germline trimming cut 6 bases from V and 0 bases from J; bases unmatched to any gene: 3. Germline-derived CDR1 and CDR2 are SGHRS and YFSETQ. This CDR3 has 15 amino acids.

This chain uses TRBV5-1 with TRBJ2-3, with TRBD2 matching 11 bases. Sequenced sample: peripheral blood. The clonotype originates from a man aged 60 to 69 with acute or convalescent COVID-19. As DNA, the CDR3 is TGCGCCAGCAAGACTAGCGGGGTTAGCACAGATACGCAGTATTTT. As protein: CASKTSGVSTDTQYF.